This T cell receptor beta chain was sequenced during a study of T cell changes during pregnancy in multiple sclerosis. Sequenced by immunoSEQ multiplex PCR; TCRdb stores in-frame clones only, minus some. The table lists roughly 80,000 clones, roughly 94% of them singletons. The TCR originated in a female donor with multiple sclerosis, enrolled in a pregnancy study. Source: peripheral blood, taken before pregnancy.

The CDR3 region has the DNA TGTGCCAGCAGCTCGCAGACAGGTCCCAATGAAAAACTGTTTTTT. This translates into CASSSQTGPNEKLFF. The V and J genes are TRBV7-2 and TRBJ1-4; D possibly corresponds to TRBD1 (6 bases). V was trimmed by 4 bases and J by 5 bases, leaving 14 bases between them. Germline V gene sequence: CDR1 SGHTA, CDR2 FQGNSA. CDR3 size: 15 residues.